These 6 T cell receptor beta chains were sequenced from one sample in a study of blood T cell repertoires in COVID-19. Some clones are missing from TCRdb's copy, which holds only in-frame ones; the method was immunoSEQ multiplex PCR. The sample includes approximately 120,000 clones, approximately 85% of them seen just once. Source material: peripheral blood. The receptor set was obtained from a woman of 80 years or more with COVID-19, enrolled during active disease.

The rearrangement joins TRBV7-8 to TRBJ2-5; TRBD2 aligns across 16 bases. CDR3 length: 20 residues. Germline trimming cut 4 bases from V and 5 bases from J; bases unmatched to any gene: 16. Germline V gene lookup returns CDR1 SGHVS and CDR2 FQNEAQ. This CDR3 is CASSSKEPGLAGGPRETQYF. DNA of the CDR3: TGTGCCAGCAGCTCGAAGGAGCCGGGACTAGCGGGAGGGCCACGGGAGACCCAGTACTTC. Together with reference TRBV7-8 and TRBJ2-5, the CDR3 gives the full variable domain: GAGVSQSPRYKVAKRGQDVALRCDPISGHVSLFWYQQALGQGPEFLTYFQNEAQLDKSGLPSDRFFAERPEGSVSTLKIQRTQQEDSAVYLCASSSKEPGLAGGPRETQYFGPGTRLLVL.

CDR3 sequence reads: CASSYRTSGSRGGEQFF. The CDR3 DNA reads as TGTGCCAGCAGCTACCGGACTAGCGGGAGTAGGGGGGGTGAGCAGTTCTTC. The chain employs TRBV7-9 and TRBJ2-1, with 13 bases fitting TRBD2. Germline values: CDR1 SEHNR, CDR2 FQNEAQ (reference sequence). The CDR3 spans 17 residues. Unmatched junction bases numbered 12, after V lost 4 bases and J lost 9 bases.

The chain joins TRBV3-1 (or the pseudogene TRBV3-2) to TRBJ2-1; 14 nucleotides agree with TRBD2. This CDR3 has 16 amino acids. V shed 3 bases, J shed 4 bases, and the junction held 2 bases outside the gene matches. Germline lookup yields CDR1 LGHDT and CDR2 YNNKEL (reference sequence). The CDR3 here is CASSQRTSGRYNEQFF. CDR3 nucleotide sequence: TGTGCCAGCAGCCAGAGGACTAGCGGGAGGTACAATGAGCAGTTCTTC.

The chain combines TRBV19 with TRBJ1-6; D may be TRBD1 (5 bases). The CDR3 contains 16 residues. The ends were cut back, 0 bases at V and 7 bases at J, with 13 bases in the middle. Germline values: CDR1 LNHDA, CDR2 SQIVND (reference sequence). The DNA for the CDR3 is TGTGCCAGTAGTATAGACCCGGCAGGGCCAAATTCACCCCTCCACTTT. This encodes CASSIDPAGPNSPLHF.

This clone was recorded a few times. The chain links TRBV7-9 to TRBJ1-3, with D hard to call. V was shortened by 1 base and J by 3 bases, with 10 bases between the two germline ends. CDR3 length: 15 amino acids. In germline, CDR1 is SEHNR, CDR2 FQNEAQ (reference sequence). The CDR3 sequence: CASSLGLGDGNTIYF. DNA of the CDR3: TGTGCCAGCAGCTTAGGGCTGGGAGATGGAAACACCATATATTTT. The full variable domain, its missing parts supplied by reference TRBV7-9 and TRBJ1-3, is DTGVSQNPRHKITKRGQNVTFRCDPISEHNRLYWYRQTLGQGPEFLTYFQNEAQLEKSRLLSDRFSAERPKGSFSTLEIQRTEQGDSAMYLCASSLGLGDGNTIYFGEGSWLTVV.

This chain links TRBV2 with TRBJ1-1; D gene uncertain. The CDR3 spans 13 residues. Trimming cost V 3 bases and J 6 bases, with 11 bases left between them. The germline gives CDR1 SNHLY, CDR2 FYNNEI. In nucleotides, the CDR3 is TGTGCCAGCAGTGAGCTGACTAACCCTGAAGCTTTCTTT. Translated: CASSELTNPEAFF.